This T cell receptor beta chain was obtained from a study of glioma-infiltrating T cells after dendritic cell vaccination. Study at large: Samples are from glioblastoma patients in Phase I and II dendritic cell vaccine trials. Between about 2003 and 2013, patients got autologous tumor lysate-pulsed dendritic cell vaccines. Dendritic cell vaccine was injected intradermally three times, biweekly.

TCRB CDR3 was amplified from 2 ug genomic DNA or less. Profiling relied on immunoSEQ multiplex PCR, and the TCRdb table lists in-frame clones only, not all of them. The sample shows around 89,000 clones, approximately 90% of them seen only once. The origin of this receptor is a human donor with glioblastoma. The source was blood, collected before dendritic cell vaccination.

Here the CDR3 DNA reads TGTGCCAGCAGCTTGGGCCTCTTTTTGTTTTTT. It is translated as CASSLGLFLFF. V and J are TRBV7-6 and TRBJ1-4; D is unclear. V was clipped by 3 bases and J by 15 bases, with 11 bases between them. There are 11 residues in the CDR3. Germline loops: CDR1 SGHVS, CDR2 FNYEAQ.